This TCR beta chain was profiled in a study of technical replicates of blood from several donors. Repertoires were generated with immunoSEQ multiplex PCR, while TCRdb's copy carries only in-frame clones and drops some. The sample records fewer than 85,000 clones, 90% to 97% being singletons. Material: T cells isolated from PBMCs. This TCR was sampled from a human donor in good health.

CDR3 protein: CATLKLAGGNEQFF. Written as DNA, the CDR3 is TGTGCCACCCTCAAGCTAGCGGGAGGCAATGAGCAGTTCTTC. The V call is TRBV19, the J call TRBJ2-1, with 11 bases identical to TRBD2. Germline CDR1 reads LNHDA; CDR2 reads SQIVND (reference sequence). The V segment lost 10 bases and the J segment 6 bases; nucleotides outside the gene matches: 8. This CDR3 has 14 amino acids.